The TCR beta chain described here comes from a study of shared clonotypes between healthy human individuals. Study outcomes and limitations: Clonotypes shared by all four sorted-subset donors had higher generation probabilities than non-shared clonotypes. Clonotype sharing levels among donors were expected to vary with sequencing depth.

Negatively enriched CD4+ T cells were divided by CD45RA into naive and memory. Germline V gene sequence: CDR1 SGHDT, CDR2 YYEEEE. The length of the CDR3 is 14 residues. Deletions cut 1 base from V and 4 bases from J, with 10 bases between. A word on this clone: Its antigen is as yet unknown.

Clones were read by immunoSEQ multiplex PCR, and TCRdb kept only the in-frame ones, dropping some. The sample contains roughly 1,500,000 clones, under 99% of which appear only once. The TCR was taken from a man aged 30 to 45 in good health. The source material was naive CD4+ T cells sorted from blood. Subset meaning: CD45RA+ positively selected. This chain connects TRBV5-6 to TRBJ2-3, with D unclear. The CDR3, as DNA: TGTGCCAGCAGCTTGCTGCTGGGCCCAGATACGCAGTATTTT. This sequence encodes CASSLLLGPDTQYF.